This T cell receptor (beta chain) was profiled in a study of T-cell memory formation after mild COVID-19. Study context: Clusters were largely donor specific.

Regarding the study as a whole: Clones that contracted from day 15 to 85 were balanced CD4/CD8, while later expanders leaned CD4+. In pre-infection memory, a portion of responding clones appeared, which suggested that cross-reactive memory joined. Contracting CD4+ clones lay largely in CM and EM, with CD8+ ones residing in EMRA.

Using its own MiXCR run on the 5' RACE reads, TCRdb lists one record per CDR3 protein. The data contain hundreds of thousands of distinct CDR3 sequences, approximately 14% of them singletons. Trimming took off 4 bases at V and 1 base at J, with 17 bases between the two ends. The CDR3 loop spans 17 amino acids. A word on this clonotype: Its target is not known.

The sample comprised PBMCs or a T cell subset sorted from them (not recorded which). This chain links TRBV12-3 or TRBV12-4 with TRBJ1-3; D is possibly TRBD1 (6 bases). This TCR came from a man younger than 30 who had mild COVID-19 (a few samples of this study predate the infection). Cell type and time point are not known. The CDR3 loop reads CASSYSRRGRSGNTIYF. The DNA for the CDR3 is TGTGCCAGCAGTTACTCTCGCAGGGGACGGTCTGGAAACACCATATATTTT.